This entry lists 16 T cell receptor beta chains sequenced from one sample in a study of beta chain features in type 1 diabetes. Expressed TCRB transcripts were sequenced after all isolated RNA was converted to cDNA. This table comes from immunoSEQ multiplex PCR, and its TCRdb copy is limited to in-frame clones, with some not included. The sample lists 450,000 to 600,000 clones; 25% to 35% were seen once. The sample taken for sequencing was naive CD4+ T cells from blood. All receptors come from a young man in good health.

DNA of the CDR3: TGTGCCAGCAGCCTTAATATCAAGCCAGCTTTCTTT. Encoded protein: CASSLNIKPAFF. This rearrangement joins TRBV28 to TRBJ1-1; no reliable D call. The CDR3 is 12 residues long. Trimming removed 6 bases at V and 10 bases at J, with 15 bases between. The germline V gene has CDR1 MDHEN and CDR2 SYDVKM.

Comments on this clone: Other DNA sequences in this sample translate to the same CDR3. The chain couples TRBV9 to TRBJ1-1; no clear D. The CDR3 length is 13 residues. Germline loops: CDR1 SGDLS, CDR2 YYNGEE. With 0 bases removed from V and 0 bases from J, the gap between germline ends came to 3 bases. The CDR3 here is CASSVDLNTEAFF. The CDR3 region has the DNA TGTGCCAGCAGCGTAGACCTGAACACTGAAGCTTTCTTT.

Of note for this clone: This is likely a read error, given that the CDR3 carries no conserved phenylalanine or tryptophan at its end. It is unclear where the CDR3 begins or ends on the DNA, so no DNA is shown, and the CDR3 is as TCRdb lists it. This rearrangement joins TRBV2 to TRBJ1-4. Germline V gene sequence: CDR1 SNHLY, CDR2 FYNNEI. The CDR3 is 12 residues long, counting both termini. The CDR3 protein is CASSEEIGRNYI.

There are a few counts of this clone. J is TRBJ2-1 and V is TRBV7-8; 7 bases match TRBD2. The junction had 7 bases not matched to a gene; V was cut back by 1 base and J by 4 bases. Germline loops: CDR1 SGHVS, CDR2 FQNEAQ. There are 16 residues in the CDR3. The CDR3 DNA is TGTGCCAGCAGCTTAGTGGTACTAGCGTTATACAATGAGCAGTTCTTC. Protein sequence: CASSLVVLALYNEQFF.

There are a few counts of this clone. This chain joins TRBV2 and TRBJ2-5; no clear D gene. V dropped 4 bases and J dropped 4 bases, with 4 bases sitting between them. The CDR3 is 11 residues long. CDR1 and CDR2 from the germline V gene are SNHLY and FYNNEI. The CDR3, as DNA: TGTGCCAGCAGTGGAGCAGAGACCCAGTACTTC. Residues: CASSGAETQYF.

This sequence joins TRBV7-2 and TRBJ2-3; D possibly uses TRBD1 or TRBD2 (6 bases each). The CDR3 has 15 residues. The ends were cut back, 4 bases at V and 1 base at J, with 12 bases in the middle. The germline V gene encodes CDR1 SGHTA and CDR2 FQGNSA. CDR3 in amino acids: CASSSLRGGTDTQYF. CDR3 DNA sequence: TGTGCCAGCAGCTCCCTTAGGGGGGGCACAGATACGCAGTATTTT.

This clone was counted once. The rearrangement links TRBV2 to TRBJ2-7, with 9 bases that match TRBD2. The CDR3 contains 15 residues. The junction had 3 bases not matched to a gene; V was cut back by 0 bases and J by 3 bases. Germline V gene lookup returns CDR1 SNHLY and CDR2 FYNNEI. The CDR3 sequence is CASSEAETSGYEQYF. As DNA, the CDR3 is TGTGCCAGCAGTGAAGCTGAGACTAGCGGCTACGAGCAGTACTTC. The whole variable domain, remainder taken from reference TRBV2 and TRBJ2-7, is EPEVTQTPSHQVTQMGQEVILRCVPISNHLYFYWYRQILGQKVEFLVSFYNNEISEKSEIFDDQFSVERPDGSNFTLKIRSTKLEDSAMYFCASSEAETSGYEQYFGPGTRLTVT.

V gene TRBV29-1 combines with J gene TRBJ2-5, with D hard to call. Trimming shortened V by 6 bases and J by 4 bases, and 3 bases separated the two germline ends. The CDR3 covers 9 residues. Germline loops: CDR1 SQVTM, CDR2 ANQGSEA. CDR3 amino acids: CSVRETQYF. In nucleotides, the CDR3 is TGCAGCGTCCGAGAGACCCAGTACTTC.

This clone was counted a few times. The chain employs TRBV29-1 and TRBJ2-2; 10 bases align to TRBD1. CDR3 length: 16 amino acids. V dropped 7 bases and J dropped 5; count of bases not matched to a gene: 13. Germline V lookup: CDR1 SQVTM, CDR2 ANQGSEA. The chain's CDR3 is CSARQGATVMTGELFF. CDR3 in DNA: TGCAGCGCCCGACAGGGGGCGACCGTGATGACCGGGGAGCTGTTTTTT.

In this sample, this clone turned up once. Other DNA sequences within the sample encode an identical CDR3. The DNA for the CDR3 is TGCGCCAGCAGCTTGGTGGCACCCTCCTACGAGCAGTACTTC. It translates to CASSLVAPSYEQYF. This chain uses TRBV5-1 with TRBJ2-7, with no clear D. The CDR3 sequence is 14 residues long. The germline V gene encodes CDR1 SGHRS and CDR2 YFSETQ. Trimming removed 0 bases at V and 0 bases at J, with 7 bases between.

This clone came up once. V and J are TRBV9 and TRBJ1-4; D possibly corresponds to TRBD1 (6 bases). The V end was cut by 2 bases, the J end by 7 bases, with 12 bases between. Germline assignment: CDR1 SGDLS and CDR2 YYNGEE. The CDR3 has 14 residues. CDR3 amino acids: CASSVSGEGEKLFF. The CDR3 nucleotides are TGTGCCAGCAGCGTTTCAGGGGAAGGTGAAAAACTGTTTTTT.

The rearrangement joins TRBV16 to TRBJ2-1; 9 bases agree with TRBD1. The germline V gene encodes CDR1 KGHSY and CDR2 FQNENV. The CDR3 contains 16 residues. V was clipped by 0 bases and J by 8 bases; unmatched bases: 8. The CDR3 here is CASSQSRDRAGYEQFF. CDR3 nucleotide sequence: TGTGCCAGCAGCCAATCGCGGGACAGGGCAGGGTATGAGCAGTTCTTC.

Only a few counts were recorded for this clone. The chain is built from TRBV7-2 and TRBJ2-5; D possibly matches TRBD1 or TRBD2 (6 bases each). Trimming left V 5 bases short and J 7 bases short, with 17 bases between. Germline CDR1 is SGHTA and CDR2 is FQGNSA. CDR3 size: 14 residues. In DNA, the CDR3 is TGTGCCAGCAGCCCAGGACAGCCGCGGGGGACCCAGTACTTC. Translated: CASSPGQPRGTQYF.

The table lists this clone with a few counts. The V call is TRBV27, the J call TRBJ2-5; 12 nucleotides agree with TRBD2. The CDR3 runs 15 residues. Germline CDR1 and CDR2: MNHEY and SMNVEV (reference sequence). J lost 2 bases, V lost 2 bases, and 0 bases had no gene match. The CDR3 loop is CASSLGLAGQETQYF. The CDR3 DNA sequence: TGTGCCAGCAGTTTAGGACTAGCGGGACAAGAGACCCAGTACTTC.

The chain carries TRBV28 and TRBJ1-5; D call uncertain. This CDR3 has 12 amino acids. The V end was cut by 6 bases, the J end by 0 bases, with 3 bases between. Germline V CDR1 and CDR2: MDHEN, SYDVKM. CDR3 residues: CASRYSNQPQHF. CDR3 DNA sequence: TGTGCCAGCAGATATAGCAATCAGCCCCAGCATTTT.

For this clone: This CDR3 is also generated by other DNA sequences in the sample. V gene TRBV30 combines with J gene TRBJ1-5; D is unresolved. The CDR3 runs 12 residues. Germline CDR1 reads GTSNPN; CDR2 reads SVGIG (reference sequence). Trimming left V 2 bases short and J 2 bases short, with 4 bases between. CDR3: CAWSIGNQPQHF. As DNA, the CDR3 is TGTGCCTGGAGTATTGGCAATCAGCCCCAGCATTTT. Together with reference TRBV30 and TRBJ1-5, the CDR3 gives the full variable domain: SQTIHQWPATLVQPVGSPLSLECTVEGTSNPNLYWYRQAAGRGLQLLFYSVGIGQISSEVPQNLSASRPQDRQFILSSKKLLLSDSGFYLCAWSIGNQPQHFGDGTRLSIL.